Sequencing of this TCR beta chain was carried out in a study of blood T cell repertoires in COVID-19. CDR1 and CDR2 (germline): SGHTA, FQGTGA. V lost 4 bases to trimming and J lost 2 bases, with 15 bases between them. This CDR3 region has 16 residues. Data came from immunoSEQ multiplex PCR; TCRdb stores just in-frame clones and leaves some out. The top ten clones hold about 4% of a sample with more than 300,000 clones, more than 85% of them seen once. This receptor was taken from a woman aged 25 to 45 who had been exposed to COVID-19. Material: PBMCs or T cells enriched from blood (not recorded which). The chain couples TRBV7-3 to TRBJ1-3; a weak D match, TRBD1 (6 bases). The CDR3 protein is CASSSAPGEPGNTIYF. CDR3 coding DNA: TGTGCCAGCAGCTCAGCGCCAGGGGAACCTGGAAACACCATATATTTT.